This T cell receptor beta chain was obtained from a study of spatial heterogeneity in lung cancer. Study-wide background: Sequencing consistently turned up more beta-chain sequences than alpha-chain sequences. The average appearance count of each unique TCR and UMI combination in raw reads was more than 9.5.

This CDR3 comprises 16 residues. Between the trimmed V and J ends, which lost 2 bases and 0 bases, there was a span of 14 bases. Germline CDR1 reads SNHLY; CDR2 reads FYNNEI. This clonotype was observed at least ten times. As to time point: sample taken at primary tumor resection. In each case, whole RNA from tumor, nontumor lung or frozen PBMC was sequenced unsorted. Donors were roughly 70 untreated early-stage non-small cell lung cancer patients. Each molecule of TCR cDNA was tagged with one unique molecular identifier. One entry per CDR3 protein, called by TCRdb with MiXCR from the 5' RACE reads. The table includes some 6,000 distinct CDR3 sequences, roughly an eighth detected once.

The genes are TRBV2 and TRBJ2-7; D possibly corresponds to TRBD2 (6 bases). This TCR came from a male donor with early-stage non-small cell lung cancer. Sequencing used normal lung tissue next to the tumor, obtained at surgery. Here the CDR3 reads CASSELRGWSSYEQYF. CDR3 bases: TGTGCCAGCAGTGAATTGCGGGGCTGGAGCTCCTACGAGCAGTACTTC.